Given below is one T cell receptor (beta chain) in context. Antigen specificity is unknown. This record belongs to a study of shared clonotypes between healthy human individuals. Study as a whole: The composition of the donors was a couple of women and a few men aged 18 to 49. Broader study findings: Researchers sampled only blood; tissue repertoires likely differ.

This CDR3 contains 14 residues. The ends were cut back, 2 bases at V and 0 bases at J, with 6 bases in the middle. In germline, CDR1 is SNHLY, CDR2 FYNNEI. Each subset's genomic DNA was shared equally among a number of immunoSEQ plates. This table comes from immunoSEQ multiplex PCR, and its TCRdb copy is limited to in-frame clones, with some not included. The data show fewer than 400,000 clones, under 80% seen once. The chain carries TRBV2 and TRBJ2-3; D is ambiguous. Sequenced: memory CD4+ T cells sorted from blood. As to subset: CD45RA-negative fraction. The origin of this receptor is a young man in good health. CDR3 coding DNA: TGTGCCAGCAGTGAATTGCTCAGCACAGATACGCAGTATTTT. Translating gives CASSELLSTDTQYF.